Here is one T cell receptor (beta chain) with its context. MiXCR, run by TCRdb on the 5' RACE reads, gives a single entry per CDR3 protein. This sample has tens of thousands of distinct CDR3 sequences, with roughly 13% found just once. The data belong to a study of early T cells in non-severe SARS-CoV-2 infection. Turning to the study itself: RNA in bulk from unsorted whole blood was sequenced, and chains were unpaired.

Sequenced input: whole blood. This sequence was found in an adult who was a healthcare worker with PCR-confirmed SARS-CoV-2 infection or an uninfected control (not recorded which).

The CDR3 nucleotides are TGCAGCGTTGTTCGGACAGACTCCTACGAGCAGTACTTC. Amino acids: CSVVRTDSYEQYF. This chain links TRBV29-1 with TRBJ2-7; perhaps TRBD1 as D (6 bases). This CDR3 is 13 amino acids long. The germline V gene has CDR1 SQVTM and CDR2 ANQGSEA. Trimming took 4 bases from V and 0 from J, leaving 10 bases between them.